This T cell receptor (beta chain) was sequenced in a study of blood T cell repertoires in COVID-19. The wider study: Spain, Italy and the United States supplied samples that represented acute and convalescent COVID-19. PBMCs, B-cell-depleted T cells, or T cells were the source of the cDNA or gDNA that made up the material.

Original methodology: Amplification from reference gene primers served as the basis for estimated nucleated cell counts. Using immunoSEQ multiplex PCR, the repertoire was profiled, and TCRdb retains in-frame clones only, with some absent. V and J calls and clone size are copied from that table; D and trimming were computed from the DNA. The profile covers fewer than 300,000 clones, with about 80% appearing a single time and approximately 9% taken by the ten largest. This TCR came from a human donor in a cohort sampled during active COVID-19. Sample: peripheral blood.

The CDR3 DNA reads TGTGCCAGCAGTGCAACGACCGGGGACTACACCTTC. It codes for CASSATTGDYTF. The chain employs TRBV28 and TRBJ1-2; unclear D gene. CDR1 MDHEN and CDR2 SYDVKM come from the germline V gene. V lost 5 bases and J 10 bases, leaving 14 bases between the germline ends. CDR3 length: 12 residues.